The 9 T cell receptor beta chains in this list originate from one sample, sequenced in a study of blood T cell repertoires in COVID-19. Here immunoSEQ multiplex PCR was the method, and the copy in TCRdb shows in-frame clones only, minus some. The sample records 310,000 or so clones, roughly 90% being singletons. The sample comprised peripheral blood. These receptors all come from a man in his late teens or twenties who had recovered from COVID-19.

V usage is TRBV6-5 and J usage is TRBJ2-3, with D maybe TRBD1 (5 bases). This CDR3 contains 15 residues. V lost 4 bases and J 1 base, leaving 12 bases between the germline ends. Per germline, CDR1 MNHEY and CDR2 SVGAGI. The CDR3 loop is CASSFVSTGTDTQYF. CDR3 bases: TGTGCCAGCAGTTTCGTTTCGACAGGCACAGATACGCAGTATTTT.

CDR3 sequence (DNA): TGTGCCAGTGGGATTGGGGCAACCGGGACTAGCAGCTTCTTC. Its translation is CASGIGATGTSSFF. The V gene is TRBV19, the J gene TRBJ2-1, with 9 bases matching TRBD2. From germline, CDR1 is LNHDA and CDR2 SQIVND (reference sequence). V gave up 8 bases and J gave up 16 bases; unmatched junction bases: 18. This CDR3 comprises 14 residues.

This clone was seen only once. V is TRBV5-1 and J is TRBJ1-1, with TRBD1 matching over 8 bases. Unmatched junction bases numbered 1, after V lost 5 bases and J lost 4 bases. CDR1 and CDR2 (germline): SGHRS, YFSETQ. The CDR3 is made up of 12 amino acids. CDR3 sequence: CASRTGGTEAFF. DNA of the CDR3: TGCGCCAGCAGAACAGGGGGCACTGAAGCTTTCTTT.

The V and J genes are TRBV11-1 and TRBJ2-7; TRBD2 aligns across 12 bases. Trimming at V came to 5 bases and at J to 4 bases, leaving 6 bases not matched to a gene. The CDR3 has 15 amino acids. Germline CDR1 reads SGHAT; CDR2 reads FQDESV (reference sequence). CDR3 coding DNA: TGTGCCAGCAGCCGAGGGACTAGCGGGCCGTACGAGCAGTACTTC. Protein: CASSRGTSGPYEQYF.

The V and J genes are TRBV27 and TRBJ2-7; 9 bases fit TRBD1. The length of the CDR3 is 16 residues. Germline assignment: CDR1 MNHEY and CDR2 SMNVEV (reference sequence). Trimming took 5 bases from V and 0 from J; bases not matched to a gene: 8. DNA for the CDR3: TGTGCCAGCAGTAGAACCGGGACAGGGCCCTCCTACGAGCAGTACTTC. Its protein product is CASSRTGTGPSYEQYF.

The chain joins TRBV12-3 or TRBV12-4 to TRBJ1-2; unclear D gene. The V gene lost 1 base and the J gene lost 6 bases, with 6 bases spanning the gap. CDR3 length equals 12 residues. Here the CDR3 reads CASSLGRDGYTF. In DNA form, the CDR3 reads TGTGCCAGCAGTTTAGGCCGGGATGGCTACACCTTC.

The chain joins TRBV27 to TRBJ1-5; 10 nucleotides line up with TRBD1. CDR3 size: 15 residues. The germline V gene has CDR1 MNHEY and CDR2 SMNVEV (reference sequence). J was trimmed by 6 bases and V by 3 bases; bases with no gene match: 5. The CDR3 protein is CASSFSGTGAQPQHF. The CDR3 DNA follows: TGTGCCAGCAGTTTTTCCGGGACAGGGGCTCAGCCCCAGCATTTT.

This sequence joins TRBV4-1 and TRBJ2-3, with D tentatively TRBD1 (5 bases). In germline, CDR1 is MGHRA, CDR2 YSYEKL. This CDR3 region has 16 residues. V was pared by 3 bases and J by 4 bases, with 17 bases between. The CDR3 loop is CASSHPRRTRPDTQYF. The DNA of the CDR3 is TGCGCCAGCAGCCACCCCAGACGGACAAGACCAGATACGCAGTATTTT.

J is TRBJ2-1 and V is TRBV21-1; no DNA check was done on the table's D call, TRBD2. TRBV21-1 is designated a pseudogene. The length of the CDR3 is 16 residues. CDR3 in amino acids: CASSKGDESSYNEQFF. CDR3 coding DNA: TGTGCCAGCAGCAAAGGTGATGAGAGCTCCTACAATGAGCAGTTCTTC.